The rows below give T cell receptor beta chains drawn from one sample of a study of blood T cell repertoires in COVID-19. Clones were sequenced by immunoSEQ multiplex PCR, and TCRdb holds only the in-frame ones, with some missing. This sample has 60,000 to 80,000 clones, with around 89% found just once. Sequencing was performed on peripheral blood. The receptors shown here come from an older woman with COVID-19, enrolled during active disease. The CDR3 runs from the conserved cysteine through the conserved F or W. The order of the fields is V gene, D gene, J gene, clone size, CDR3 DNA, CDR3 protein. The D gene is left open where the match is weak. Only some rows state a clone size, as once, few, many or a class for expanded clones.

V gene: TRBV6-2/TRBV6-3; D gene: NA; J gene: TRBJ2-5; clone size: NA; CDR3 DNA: TGTGCCAGCAGTCAAGGTCCTCCGCGGGAGACCCAGTACTTC; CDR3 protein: CASSQGPPRETQYF
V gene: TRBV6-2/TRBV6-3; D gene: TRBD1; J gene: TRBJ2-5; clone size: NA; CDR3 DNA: TGTGCCAGCAGTACAGGGGGCGCAAAAGAGACCCAGTACTTC; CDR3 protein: CASSTGGAKETQYF
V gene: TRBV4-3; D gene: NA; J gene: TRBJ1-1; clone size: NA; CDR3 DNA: TGCGCCAGCAGCCAAGACCCAGGAGGAGTTAGGAACACTGAAGCTTTCTTT; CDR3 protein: CASSQDPGGVRNTEAFF
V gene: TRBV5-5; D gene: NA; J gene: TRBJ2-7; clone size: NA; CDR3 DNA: TGTGCCAGCAGCTTGGCCCGGGGCTACGAGCAGTACTTC; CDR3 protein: CASSLARGYEQYF
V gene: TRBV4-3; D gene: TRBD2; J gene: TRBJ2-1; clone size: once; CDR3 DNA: TGCGCCAGCAGCCAAGTTGGGACTAGCGGGAGCGATGAGCAGTTCTTC; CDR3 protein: CASSQVGTSGSDEQFF
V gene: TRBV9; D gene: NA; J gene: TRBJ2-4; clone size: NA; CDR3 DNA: TGTGCCAGCAGCGTAGGAGAGGGACACGCCAAAAACATTCAGTACTTC; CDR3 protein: CASSVGEGHAKNIQYF
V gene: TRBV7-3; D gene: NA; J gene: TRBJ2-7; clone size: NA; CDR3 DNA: TGTGCCAGCAGCCCGGGACTGAGCTACGAGCAGTACTTC; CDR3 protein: CASSPGLSYEQYF
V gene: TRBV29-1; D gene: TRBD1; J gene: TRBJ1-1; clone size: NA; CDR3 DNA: TGCAGCGTTTGGGGACAGGGGGTTGACGCTTTCTTT; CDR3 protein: CSVWGQGVDAFF
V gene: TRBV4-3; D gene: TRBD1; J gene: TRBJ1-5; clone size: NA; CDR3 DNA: TGCGCCAGCAGCCAAGATTACAGGGGTGGCAATCAGCCCCAGCATTTT; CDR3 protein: CASSQDYRGGNQPQHF
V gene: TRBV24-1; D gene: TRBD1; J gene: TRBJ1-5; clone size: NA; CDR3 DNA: TGTGCCACCAGTGAACCGGGACAGGGGATAAATCAGCCCCAGCATTTT; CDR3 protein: CATSEPGQGINQPQHF
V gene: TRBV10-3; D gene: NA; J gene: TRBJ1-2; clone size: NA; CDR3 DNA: TGTGCCATCAGTGAGTCGGAAGGCCGGGGCTATGGCTACACCTTC; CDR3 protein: CAISESEGRGYGYTF
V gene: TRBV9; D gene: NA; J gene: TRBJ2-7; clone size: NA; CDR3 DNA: TGTGCCAGCAGCGTGGGGCCGGGACAACAGTACTTC; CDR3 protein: CASSVGPGQQYF
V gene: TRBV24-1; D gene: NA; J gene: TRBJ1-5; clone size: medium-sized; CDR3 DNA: TGTGCCACCGCGGGCGACTATAGCAATCAGCCCCAGCATTTT; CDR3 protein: CATAGDYSNQPQHF
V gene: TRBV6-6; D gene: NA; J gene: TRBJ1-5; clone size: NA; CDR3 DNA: TGTGCCAGCAGTTACATGAGTCTTAGCAATCAGCCCCAGCATTTT; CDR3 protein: CASSYMSLSNQPQHF
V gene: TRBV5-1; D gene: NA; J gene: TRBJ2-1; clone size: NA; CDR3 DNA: TGCGCCAGCAGCGCGAGCGGCCCTAGCTCCTACAATGAGCAGTTCTTC; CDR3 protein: CASSASGPSSYNEQFF
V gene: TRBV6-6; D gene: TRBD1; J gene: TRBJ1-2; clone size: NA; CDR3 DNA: TGTGCCAGCAGGGAGGGGGCCTTAAGCTATGGCTACACCTTC; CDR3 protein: CASREGALSYGYTF
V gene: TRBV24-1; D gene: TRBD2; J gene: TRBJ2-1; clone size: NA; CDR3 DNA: TGTGCCACCGGGACTAGCGGGATCGGGGAGCAGTTCTTC; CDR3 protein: CATGTSGIGEQFF
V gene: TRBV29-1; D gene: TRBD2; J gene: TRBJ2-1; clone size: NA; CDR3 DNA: TGCAGCGTTACTAGCGGGAGGTACAATGAGCAGTTCTTC; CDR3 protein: CSVTSGRYNEQFF
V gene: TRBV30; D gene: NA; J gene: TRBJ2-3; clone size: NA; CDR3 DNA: TGTGCCTGGAAGTCCTTCCTAGCCGGAAGTACCACAGATACGCAGTATTTT; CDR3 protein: CAWKSFLAGSTTDTQYF
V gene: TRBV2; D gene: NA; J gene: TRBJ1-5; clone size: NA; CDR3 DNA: TGTGCCAGCAGTGGGGCCAGTCCAAATCAGCCCCAGCATTTT; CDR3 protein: CASSGASPNQPQHF
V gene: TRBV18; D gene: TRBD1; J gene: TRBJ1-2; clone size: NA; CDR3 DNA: TGTGCCAGCTCACCAGGGACAGTTGGGAACTATGGCTACACCTTC; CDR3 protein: CASSPGTVGNYGYTF
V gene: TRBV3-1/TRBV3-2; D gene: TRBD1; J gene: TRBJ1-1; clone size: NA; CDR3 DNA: TGTGCCAGCAGCCATACAGGGGAACTGAACACTGAAGCTTTCTTT; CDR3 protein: CASSHTGELNTEAFF
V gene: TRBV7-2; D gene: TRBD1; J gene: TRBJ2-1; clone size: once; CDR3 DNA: TGTGCCAGCAGCTTATATGGGGCAGGGGGAACGAATGAGCAGTTCTTC; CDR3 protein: CASSLYGAGGTNEQFF
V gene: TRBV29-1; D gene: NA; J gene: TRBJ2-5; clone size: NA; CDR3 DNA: TGCAGCGTTGTCGGCGGACAAGAGACCCAGTACTTC; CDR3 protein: CSVVGGQETQYF
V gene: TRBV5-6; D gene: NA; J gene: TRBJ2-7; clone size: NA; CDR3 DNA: TGTGCCAGCAGCTTTCAGGTAGTATCCTACGAGCAGTACTTC; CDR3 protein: CASSFQVVSYEQYF
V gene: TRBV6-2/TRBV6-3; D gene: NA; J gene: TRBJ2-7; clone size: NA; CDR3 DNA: TGTGCCAGCAGTTATGTTAGATACGAGCAGTACTTC; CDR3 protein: CASSYVRYEQYF
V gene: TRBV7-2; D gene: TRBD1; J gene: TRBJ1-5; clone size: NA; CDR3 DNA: TGTGCCAGCAGCCCGTCGTGGGGACAGGGGGCTTGGCAGCCCCAGCATTTT; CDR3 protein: CASSPSWGQGAWQPQHF
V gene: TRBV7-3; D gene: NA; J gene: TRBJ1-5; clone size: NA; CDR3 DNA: TGTGCCAGCAGACGTAGCTCGGTTTGGAGCAATCAGCCCCAGCATTTT; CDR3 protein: CASRRSSVWSNQPQHF
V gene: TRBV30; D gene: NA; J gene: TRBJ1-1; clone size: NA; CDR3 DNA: TGTGCCTGGAGTCAACGAGGGAACACTGAAGCTTTCTTT; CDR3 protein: CAWSQRGNTEAFF
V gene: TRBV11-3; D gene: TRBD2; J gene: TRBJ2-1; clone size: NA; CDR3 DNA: TGTGCCAGCAGCCCTTTTGGGGCTAGCGGGACCAATGAGCAGTTCTTC; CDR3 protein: CASSPFGASGTNEQFF
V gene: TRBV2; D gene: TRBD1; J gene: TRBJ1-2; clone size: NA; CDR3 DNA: TGTGCCAGCAGCCCTCAGAGGGACAGCCATGGCTACACCTTC; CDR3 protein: CASSPQRDSHGYTF
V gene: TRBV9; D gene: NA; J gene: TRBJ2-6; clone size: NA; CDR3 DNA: TGTGCCAGCAGCGTCGGACTCTCTGGGGCCAACGTCCTGACTTTC; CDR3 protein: CASSVGLSGANVLTF
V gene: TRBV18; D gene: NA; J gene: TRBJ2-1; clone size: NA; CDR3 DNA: TGTGCCAGCTCACCTCCCGACGCCCAGGTGAGCAATGAGCAGTTCTTC; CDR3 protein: CASSPPDAQVSNEQFF
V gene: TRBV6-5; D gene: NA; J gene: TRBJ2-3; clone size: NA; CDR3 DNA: TGTGCCAGCAGCCACTCTGGGGCCCGGGCAGATACGCAGTATTTT; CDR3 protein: CASSHSGARADTQYF
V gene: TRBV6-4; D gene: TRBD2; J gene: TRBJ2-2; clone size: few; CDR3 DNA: TGTGCCAGCAGTGCTCCTAGCGGGAACACCGGGGAGCTGTTTTTT; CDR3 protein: CASSAPSGNTGELFF
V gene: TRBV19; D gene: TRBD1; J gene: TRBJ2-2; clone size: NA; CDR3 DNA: TGTGCCAGTAGTATAACAGGACAGGGGGCGAACGGGGAGCTGTTTTTT; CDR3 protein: CASSITGQGANGELFF
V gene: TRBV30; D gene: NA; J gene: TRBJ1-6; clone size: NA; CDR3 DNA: TGTGCCTGGAGTGTTAGGAGGGGTGATTCACCCCTCCACTTT; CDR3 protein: CAWSVRRGDSPLHF
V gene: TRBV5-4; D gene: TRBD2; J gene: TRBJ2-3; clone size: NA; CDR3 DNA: TGTGCCCGAAAGGGGCGGGAGTTGTTGAGCACAGATACGCAGTATTTT; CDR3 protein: CARKGRELLSTDTQYF
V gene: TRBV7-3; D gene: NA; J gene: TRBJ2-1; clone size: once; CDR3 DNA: TGTGCCAGCAGCCCCCAAGGCGGGGACAGCGTCCATGAGCAGTTCTTC; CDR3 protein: CASSPQGGDSVHEQFF
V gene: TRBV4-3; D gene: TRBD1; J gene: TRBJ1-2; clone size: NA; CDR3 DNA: TGCGCCAGCAGCCAAGATGGCGGAAGTGGACAGGGAGTCTATGGCTACACCTTC; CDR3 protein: CASSQDGGSGQGVYGYTF
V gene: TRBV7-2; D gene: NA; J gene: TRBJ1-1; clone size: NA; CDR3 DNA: TGTGCCAGCAGCTTAGGACAGATTAACACTGAAGCTTTCTTT; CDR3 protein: CASSLGQINTEAFF
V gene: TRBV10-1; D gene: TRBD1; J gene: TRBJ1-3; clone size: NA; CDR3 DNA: TGCGCCAGCAGTGCTAGACAGGGGTTGTGTGGAAACACCATATATTTT; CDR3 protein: CASSARQGLCGNTIYF
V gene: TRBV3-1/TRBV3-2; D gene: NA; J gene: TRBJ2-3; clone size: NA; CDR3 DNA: TGTGCCAGCAGTACGCTGCGGGATACGCAGTATTTT; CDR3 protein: CASSTLRDTQYF
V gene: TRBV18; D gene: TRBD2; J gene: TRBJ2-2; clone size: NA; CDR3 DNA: TGTGCCAGCTCACCACTAAGTAGCGGGAGACGCACCGGGGAGCTGTTTTTT; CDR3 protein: CASSPLSSGRRTGELFF
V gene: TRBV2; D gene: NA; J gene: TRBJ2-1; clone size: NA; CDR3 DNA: TGTGCCAGCGCCCCTTCCCCCAGCGGGCCTACGAACAATGAGCAGTTCTTC; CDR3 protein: CASAPSPSGPTNNEQFF
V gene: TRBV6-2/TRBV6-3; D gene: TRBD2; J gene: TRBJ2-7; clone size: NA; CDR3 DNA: TGTGCCAGCAGTTACTCGGCTAGCGGGAGGTTTGTCTACGAGCAGTACTTC; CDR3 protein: CASSYSASGRFVYEQYF
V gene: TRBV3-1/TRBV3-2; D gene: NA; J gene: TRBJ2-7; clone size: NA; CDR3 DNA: TGTGCCAGCAGTCGACAGGTTTTTACCTACGAGCAGTACTTC; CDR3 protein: CASSRQVFTYEQYF
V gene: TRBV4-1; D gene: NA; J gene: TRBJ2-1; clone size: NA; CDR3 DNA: TGCGCCAGCAACAGGGAGGGGGGTGAGCAGTTCTTC; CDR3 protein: CASNREGGEQFF
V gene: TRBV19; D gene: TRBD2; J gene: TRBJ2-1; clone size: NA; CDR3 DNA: TGTGCCAGTAGTGGCACTAGCGGGATTTACAATGAGCAGTTCTTC; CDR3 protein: CASSGTSGIYNEQFF